A single TCR beta chain is shown here with its context. Its specificity is unknown. Primed by a sample-barcoded 5' primer and a J-beta primer mix, a second PCR proceeded for about 6 to 11 cycles. From the 5' RACE reads, TCRdb called clonotypes with MiXCR, one entry per CDR3 protein. The sample lists about 2 million distinct CDR3 sequences; around half were seen once. These data are taken from a study of blood T cells in healthy people across ages. Study-level findings and limits: Age showed a roughly linear inverse relationship with TCR beta diversity per million T cells.

With 1 base clipped from V and 2 bases from J, the junction kept 18 bases outside the gene matches. CDR1 is LGHNA, CDR2 YSLEER, per germline. CDR3 size: 20 residues. The rearrangement uses TRBV4-3 and TRBJ2-3; 7 bases are shared with TRBD1. The clonotype comes from a woman between 40 and 55 years old in good health. Input material: blood. The CDR3 DNA reads TGCGCCAGCAGCCAAGCCCACCGTGACCGCCCGGGACAGACCACAGATACGCAGTATTTT. Translated, it gives CASSQAHRDRPGQTTDTQYF.